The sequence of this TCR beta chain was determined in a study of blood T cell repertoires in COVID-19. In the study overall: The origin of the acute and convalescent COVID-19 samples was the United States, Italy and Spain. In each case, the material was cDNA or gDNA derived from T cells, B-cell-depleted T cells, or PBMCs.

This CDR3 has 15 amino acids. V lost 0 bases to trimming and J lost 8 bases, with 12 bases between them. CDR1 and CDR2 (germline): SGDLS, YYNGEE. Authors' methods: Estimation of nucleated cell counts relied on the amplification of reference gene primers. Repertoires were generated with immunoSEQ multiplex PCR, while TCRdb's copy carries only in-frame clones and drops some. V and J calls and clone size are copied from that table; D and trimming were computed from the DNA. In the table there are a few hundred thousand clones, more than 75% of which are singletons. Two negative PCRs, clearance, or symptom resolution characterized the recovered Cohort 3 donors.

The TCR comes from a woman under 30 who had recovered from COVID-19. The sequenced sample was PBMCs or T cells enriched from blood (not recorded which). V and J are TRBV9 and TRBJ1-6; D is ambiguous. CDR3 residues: CASSVDPGLDSPLHF. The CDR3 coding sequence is TGTGCCAGCAGCGTAGATCCAGGCTTAGATTCACCCCTCCACTTT.